This TCR beta chain was recovered during a study of blood T cell repertoires in COVID-19. About the research overall: Researchers got acute and convalescent COVID-19 samples from the United States, Italy and Spain.

V was clipped by 0 bases and J by 7 bases, with 3 bases between them. The germline V gene has CDR1 DFQATT and CDR2 SNEGSKA (reference sequence). The CDR3 is 11 amino acids. Measured with immunoSEQ multiplex PCR; TCRdb has only the in-frame clones, and not every one. This table holds 200,000 to 250,000 clones, about 79% found once. The receptor was isolated from a man older than 75 with acute or convalescent COVID-19. What was sequenced was peripheral blood. The V call is TRBV20-1, the J call TRBJ1-4; D ambiguous. Written as DNA, the CDR3 is TGCAGTGCTAGAGATCTTGAAAAACTGTTTTTT. Translating it yields CSARDLEKLFF.